What follows are 17 T cell receptor beta chains derived from one specimen sequenced in a study of graft-versus-host responses after intestinal transplantation. Using immunoSEQ multiplex PCR, the repertoire was profiled, and TCRdb retains in-frame clones only, with some absent. This table holds around 10,000 clones, 30% to 40% found once. The specimen was alloreactive CD4+ T cells from a mixed lymphocyte reaction culture, collected before transplantation. The subset was: CFSE-low proliferating T cells sorted from roughly six-day pre-transplant mixed lymphocyte reaction (GvH or HvG direction). These receptors were collected from a human patient who was an organ donor for intestinal transplantation.

This clone was seen a handful of times. The chain uses TRBV27 and TRBJ2-5; D possibly corresponds to TRBD2 (6 bases). The CDR3 sequence is 16 residues long. Trimming cost V 6 bases and J 5 bases, with 22 bases left between them. Germline loops: CDR1 MNHEY, CDR2 SMNVEV (reference sequence). The CDR3: CASSPRTRGRGETQYF. In DNA, the CDR3 is TGTGCCAGCAGCCCCAGGACGCGGGGCCGGGGTGAGACCCAGTACTTC.

This sequence joins TRBV29-1 and TRBJ1-4; 11 bases map to TRBD1. This CDR3 is 16 amino acids long. The germline CDR1 and CDR2 sequences are SQVTM and ANQGSEA. The trim removed 0 bases at V and 8 bases at J, leaving 8 bases unmatched. CDR3 nucleotides: TGCAGCGTTGAAGATATAGGGGACAGGGGGGGAGAAAAACTGTTTTTT. As protein: CSVEDIGDRGGEKLFF.

V is TRBV5-6 and J is TRBJ1-2; 9 positions match TRBD1. The CDR3 covers 15 residues. Unmatched junction bases numbered 10, after V lost 2 bases and J lost 8 bases. The V gene's germline CDR1 is SGHDT and CDR2 YYEEEE. The CDR3 protein is CASSFFTGGREGYTF. As DNA, the CDR3 is TGTGCCAGCAGCTTCTTTACAGGGGGCAGAGAGGGCTACACCTTC. The full variable domain, its missing parts supplied by reference TRBV5-6 and TRBJ1-2, is DAGVTQSPTHLIKTRGQQVTLRCSPKSGHDTVSWYQQALGQGPQFIFQYYEEEERQRGNFPDRFSGHQFPNYSSELNVNALLLGDSALYLCASSFFTGGREGYTFGSGTRLTVV.

This clone is classed as medium-sized. V gene TRBV18 combines with J gene TRBJ1-4; D call uncertain. V was clipped by 3 bases and J by 4 bases, with 6 bases between them. Germline values: CDR1 KGHSH, CDR2 LQKENI. The CDR3 is 13 residues long. CDR3 sequence: CASSPALNEKLFF. For the CDR3, the DNA is TGTGCCAGCTCACCGGCCCTTAATGAAAAACTGTTTTTT. Full variable domain (missing parts from reference TRBV18 and TRBJ1-4): NAGVMQNPRHLVRRRGQEARLRCSPMKGHSHVYWYRQLPEEGLKFMVYLQKENIIDESGMPKERFSAEFPKEGPSILRIQQVVRGDSAAYFCASSPALNEKLFFGSGTQLSVL.

The genes are TRBV5-1 and TRBJ2-1, with TRBD2 matching over 9 bases. The germline CDR1 and CDR2 sequences are SGHRS and YFSETQ. This CDR3 region has 16 residues. The V gene end was trimmed by 2 bases and the J gene end by 7 bases; junction bases not matched to a gene: 10. CDR3 region: CASSLLAGASWNEQFF. The CDR3 bases are TGCGCCAGCAGCTTATTAGCGGGGGCTAGTTGGAATGAGCAGTTCTTC.

This clone was counted between two and nine times. V is TRBV25-1 and J is TRBJ2-3; D is uncertain. Germline V CDR1 and CDR2: MGHDK, SYGVNS. V dropped 5 bases and J dropped 4 bases, with 10 bases sitting between them. The CDR3 is made up of 13 amino acids. CDR3 protein: CASSSRGADTQYF. The CDR3 DNA follows: TGTGCCAGCAGTTCCCGCGGAGCAGATACGCAGTATTTT.

The chain carries TRBV4-3 and TRBJ2-3, with D possibly TRBD1 on 5 matching bases. This CDR3 has 16 residues. V lost 0 bases to trimming and J lost 5 bases, with 15 bases between them. The germline gives CDR1 LGHNA, CDR2 YSLEER. The CDR3 spells CASSQDVLLRGDTQYF. CDR3 DNA sequence: TGCGCCAGCAGCCAAGATGTCCTATTAAGGGGAGATACGCAGTATTTT.

V and J are TRBV7-3 and TRBJ2-3; a weak D match, TRBD1 (6 bases). The CDR3 totals 19 residues. V was cut by 5 bases and J by 2 bases, with 26 bases left in between. Germline CDR1 reads SGHTA; CDR2 reads FQGTGA. The CDR3 here is CASSPGRGGTPLITDTQYF. The CDR3 DNA reads as TGTGCCAGCAGCCCCGGCCGAGGGGGAACACCCCTTATCACAGATACGCAGTATTTT.

The chain employs TRBV27 and TRBJ2-7; 8 bases map to TRBD1. The germline V gene encodes CDR1 MNHEY and CDR2 SMNVEV (reference sequence). This CDR3 comprises 14 residues. V lost 5 bases, J lost 2 bases, and 5 bases stayed unmatched. CDR3 in amino acids: CASSGQGITYEQYF. CDR3 nucleotides: TGTGCCAGCAGTGGACAGGGTATAACCTACGAGCAGTACTTC.

This sequence joins TRBV29-1 and TRBJ1-1, with a tentative D call TRBD1 (6 bases). CDR3 length: 13 amino acids. The V gene's germline CDR1 is SQVTM and CDR2 ANQGSEA. V gave up 7 bases and J gave up 11 bases, with 23 bases separating them. CDR3 sequence (DNA): TGCAGCGCCGCCCCTGCCTCAAGGGGGTCGGCTTTCTTT. Amino acid sequence: CSAAPASRGSAFF.

This sequence joins TRBV12-1 and TRBJ2-5; TRBD2, the D gene given by the table, was not confirmed from the DNA. TRBV12-1 is tagged as a pseudogene. The CDR3 spans 14 residues. CDR3 sequence reads: CASCGRGGRKTQYF. CDR3 in DNA: TGTGCCAGCTGTGGGCGGGGGGGCCGAAAGACCCAGTACTTC.

The V and J genes are TRBV15 and TRBJ2-1, with TRBD2 matching over 9 bases. The CDR3 totals 17 residues. Trimming cost V 1 base and J 7 bases; bases outside gene matches: 11. The germline CDR1 and CDR2 sequences are LNHNV and YYDKDF (reference sequence). The CDR3 here is CATSRVLAGGPGNEQFF. The CDR3 DNA is TGTGCCACCAGCAGAGTTCTCGCGGGGGGGCCGGGAAATGAGCAGTTCTTC.

The chain links TRBV19 to TRBJ1-5; D unresolved. From germline, CDR1 is LNHDA and CDR2 SQIVND (reference sequence). This CDR3 has 17 amino acids. The V end was cut by 4 bases, the J end by 3 bases, with 19 bases between. This CDR3 reads CASSTTRGILNNQPQHF. As DNA, the CDR3 is TGTGCCAGTAGTACCACTCGCGGGATTTTGAACAATCAGCCCCAGCATTTT.

The J gene is TRBJ1-1, the V gene TRBV18, with D possibly TRBD1 on 5 matching bases. CDR1 is KGHSH, CDR2 LQKENI, per germline. Trimming removed 2 bases from V and 3 bases from J, with 10 bases in between. The CDR3 runs 14 residues. CDR3 sequence reads: CASSPGGADTEAFF. CDR3 DNA sequence: TGTGCCAGCTCACCAGGAGGGGCGGACACTGAAGCTTTCTTT.

Only a few counts were recorded for this clone. The V gene is TRBV28, the J gene TRBJ1-5, with no clear D. The germline V gene has CDR1 MDHEN and CDR2 SYDVKM. Trimming took 7 bases from V and 5 from J, leaving 21 bases between them. The CDR3 covers 16 residues. The CDR3 nucleotides are TGTGCCAGCACCCTAAGGCGGTCAGTCGGCGATCAGCCCCAGCATTTT. This codes for CASTLRRSVGDQPQHF.

The J gene is TRBJ2-5, the V gene TRBV21-1; the D segment call TRBD2 is taken from the table without a DNA check. TRBV21-1 is designated a pseudogene. The CDR3 contains 16 residues. The chain's CDR3 is CASSVSGGKLGETQYF. CDR3 DNA sequence: TGTGCCAGCAGTGTTAGCGGGGGGAAGTTGGGGGAGACCCAGTACTTC.

V is TRBV4-3 and J is TRBJ2-1, with 9 nucleotides matching TRBD2. After removal of 1 base from V and 13 bases from J, the junction contained 2 bases not matched to a gene. The CDR3 is 12 residues long. Germline V gene sequence: CDR1 LGHNA, CDR2 YSLEER. The DNA of the CDR3 is TGCGCCAGCAGCCAAGTAGCGGGGGATCAGTTCTTC. It codes for CASSQVAGDQFF.